The 24 T cell receptor beta chains given below trace back to one sample, sequenced in a study of blood T cells in healthy people across ages. A sample-barcoded 5' primer and a J-beta primer mix were used in a second PCR of roughly 6 to 12 cycles. MiXCR, run by TCRdb on the 5' RACE reads, gives a single entry per CDR3 protein. The sample has about a million distinct CDR3 sequences; 45% to 60% are singletons. What was sequenced was blood. The receptors shown here come from an older woman in good health.

The chain carries TRBV25-1 and TRBJ2-5; 7 nucleotides line up with TRBD1. Germline-derived CDR1 and CDR2 are MGHDK and SYGVNS. V trimming: 1 base; J trimming: 5 bases; junction bases outside the gene matches: 10. CDR3 length: 16 residues. The DNA for the CDR3 is TGTGCCAGCAGTGAATTCCGACAGGGAACCCACGAGACCCAGTACTTC. The encoded protein is CASSEFRQGTHETQYF.

A single count supports this clonotype. This chain links TRBV28 with TRBJ2-4; D not resolved. The tail of the sequence fits TRBJ2-7 better, so the J call may be wrong. The germline CDR1 and CDR2 sequences are MDHEN and SYDVKM. The CDR3 is 14 residues long. CDR3 in DNA: TGTGCCAGCAGTTTACAACCAGAAGCCTACGAGCAGTACTTC. This encodes CASSLQPEAYEQYF.

V gene TRBV12-3 or TRBV12-4 combines with J gene TRBJ2-5; no clear D. CDR3 length equals 17 residues. The V and J ends lost 0 bases and 5 bases respectively, with 19 bases between them. CDR3 sequence reads: CASSLALRGKLGETQYF. CDR3 nucleotide sequence: TGTGCCAGCAGTTTAGCCCTCCGTGGGAAGCTCGGCGAGACCCAGTACTTC.

This sequence joins TRBV20-1 and TRBJ2-3, with 7 bases that match TRBD2. Germline V gene data show CDR1 as DFQATT and CDR2 as SNEGSKA (reference sequence). V shed 5 bases and J 10 bases; nucleotides not matched to a gene: 6. This CDR3 is built from 11 residues. The DNA for the CDR3 is TGCAGTGCTGAGACTAGCTTTTCGCAGTATTTT. Translated, it gives CSAETSFSQYF.

This clonotype was seen more than once but under ten times. The chain has TRBV4-1 and TRBJ2-3; the D gene is possibly TRBD2 (5 bases). Per the germline V gene, CDR1 is MGHRA and CDR2 is YSYEKL. The V end was cut by 2 bases, the J end by 7 bases, with 7 bases between. This CDR3 is 12 amino acids long. CDR3 nucleotides: TGCGCCAGCAGCCAAACGGGATATACGCAGTATTTT. It yields the protein CASSQTGYTQYF.

This clonotype was picked up a small number of times. The rearrangement uses TRBV4-2 and TRBJ2-3; D is ambiguous. The CDR3 extends over 15 amino acids. The germline V gene has CDR1 LGHNA and CDR2 YNFKEQ. V lost 1 base, J lost 1 base, and 9 bases lay in between. The CDR3 DNA follows: TGTGCCAGCAGCCAAGCTTTGCGGCGCACAGATACGCAGTATTTT. Amino acid sequence: CASSQALRRTDTQYF.

This clonotype appeared a few times. This chain joins TRBV29-1 and TRBJ2-1; 14 positions agree with TRBD2. Germline assignment: CDR1 SQVTM and CDR2 ANQGSEA. V was pared by 7 bases and J by 3 bases, with 11 bases of the junction left unmatched. The length of the CDR3 is 17 residues. CDR3 amino acids: CSARLAGGPVNYNEQFF. CDR3 coding DNA: TGCAGCGCACGACTAGCGGGAGGGCCCGTCAACTACAATGAGCAGTTCTTC.

The chain has TRBV4-1 and TRBJ2-5; 10 bases match TRBD2. The V gene end was trimmed by 1 base and the J gene end by 11 bases; junction bases not matched to a gene: 10. Per germline, CDR1 MGHRA and CDR2 YSYEKL. The CDR3 contains 15 residues. This chain's CDR3 is CASSQGIAGGNEQYF. The DNA for the CDR3 is TGCGCCAGCAGCCAAGGTATAGCGGGAGGCAATGAGCAGTACTTC.

Ten or more counts support this clonotype. The chain links TRBV28 to TRBJ2-1, with 11 bases aligning to TRBD2. Germline lookup yields CDR1 MDHEN and CDR2 SYDVKM. The ends lost 5 bases at V and 4 bases at J; junction bases unmatched: 7. There are 16 residues in the CDR3. For the CDR3, the DNA is TGTGCCAGCAGTCTATCGGCTAGCGGGGGGTACAATGAGCAGTTCTTC. It encodes CASSLSASGGYNEQFF.

This clonotype was seen once. One end of the junction does not line up with germline, which may come from a read error. V gene TRBV5-1 combines with J gene TRBJ1-2; perhaps TRBD1 as D (6 bases). Germline V gives CDR1 SGHRS, CDR2 YFSETQ. CDR3 size: 13 residues. This CDR3 reads CASSIGDKHGYTF. CDR3 DNA: TGCGCCAGCAGTATCGGGGACAAGCATGGCTACACCTTT.

The rearrangement joins TRBV29-1 to TRBJ2-1; TRBD2 agrees at 8 bases. This CDR3 is built from 13 residues. J lost 4 bases, V lost 6 bases, and 5 bases had no gene match. From germline, CDR1 is SQVTM and CDR2 ANQGSEA. The CDR3 sequence is CSVTGLGYNEQFF. CDR3 coding DNA: TGCAGCGTAACGGGACTAGGGTACAATGAGCAGTTCTTC.

This clonotype came up once. The rearrangement uses TRBV20-1 and TRBJ1-6; D gene unclear. Trimming cost V 1 base and J 7 bases, with 11 bases left between them. Germline CDR1 is DFQATT and CDR2 is SNEGSKA (reference sequence). This CDR3 has 14 amino acids. The DNA of the CDR3 is TGCAGTGCTAGAGGCGAGGTGATGAATTCACCCCTCCACTTT. Its translation is CSARGEVMNSPLHF.

The chain combines TRBV3-1 with TRBJ2-3; D perhaps matches TRBD1 (6 bases). The CDR3 contains 15 residues. V lost 3 bases and J lost 2, with 12 bases in between. Germline V gene data show CDR1 as LGHDT and CDR2 as YNNKEL (reference sequence). CDR3 bases: TGTGCCAGCAGCCAGGGACACATTTCCACAGATACGCAGTATTTT. Protein product: CASSQGHISTDTQYF.

The chain uses TRBV7-2 and TRBJ1-5; a possible D gene is TRBD1 (5 bases). This CDR3 is built from 14 residues. Trimming took off 5 bases at V and 9 bases at J, with 17 bases between the two ends. Germline V lookup: CDR1 SGHTA, CDR2 FQGNSA. Written as DNA, the CDR3 is TGTGCCAGCAGCATGGGGCGTTCCGGCCGGCCCCAGCATTTT. Translation gives CASSMGRSGRPQHF.

A note on this clonotype: One junction end does not reproduce the germline sequence, and a read error may be involved. CDR3 region: CATSGEGRKNTEAFF. The CDR3 nucleotides read TGTGCCACCAGCGGAGAGGGACGGAAGAACACTGAAGCTTTCTTT. The chain uses TRBV7-2 and TRBJ1-1; tentative D call: TRBD1 (5 bases). CDR1 SGHTA and CDR2 FQGNSA come from the germline V gene. The length of the CDR3 is 15 residues. Drawing the rest from reference TRBV7-2 and TRBJ1-1, the complete variable domain is GAGVSQSPSNKVTEKGKDVELRCDPISGHTALYWYRQSLGQGLEFLIYFQGNSAPDKSGLPSDRFSAERTGGSVSTLTIQRTQQEDSAVYLCATSGEGRKNTEAFFGQGTRLTVV.

This clonotype was seen many times. V is TRBV27 and J is TRBJ2-3; D remains unclear. The CDR3 has 13 amino acids. With 3 bases removed from V and 1 base from J, the gap between germline ends came to 5 bases. CDR1 is MNHEY and CDR2 is SMNVEV in the germline V gene (reference sequence). CDR3 sequence reads: CASSFSGTDTQYF. CDR3 DNA: TGTGCCAGCAGTTTTTCCGGCACAGATACGCAGTATTTT.

This chain connects TRBV5-1 to TRBJ2-1; D possibly corresponds to TRBD1 (5 bases). This CDR3 is built from 16 residues. Germline loops: CDR1 SGHRS, CDR2 YFSETQ. V shed 4 bases and J shed 9 bases, with 23 bases lying between them. CDR3 DNA: TGCGCCAGCAGCCCCAAGGCCGCAGGGCCCGACGGTGAGCAGTTCTTC. The encoded protein is CASSPKAAGPDGEQFF.

The DNA for the CDR3 is TGTGCCAGCAGCCCTTACTACCTTCTCTTAGCGGGAGGGCCTCAAGATACGCAGTATTTT. This codes for CASSPYYLLLAGGPQDTQYF. This chain connects TRBV27 to TRBJ2-3; TRBD2 matches 11 bases. Germline V gene data show CDR1 as MNHEY and CDR2 as SMNVEV (reference sequence). Trimming removed 6 bases from V and 5 bases from J; junction bases left unmatched: 22. This CDR3 region has 20 residues.

The chain employs TRBV29-1 and TRBJ2-1; 7 positions agree with TRBD2. The CDR3 length is 13 residues. Unmatched junction bases numbered 6, after V lost 2 bases and J lost 8 bases. Per the germline V gene, CDR1 is SQVTM and CDR2 is ANQGSEA. CDR3 protein: CSVELGLADEQFF. CDR3 sequence (DNA): TGCAGCGTTGAATTAGGCCTAGCGGATGAGCAGTTCTTC.

The V call is TRBV9, the J call TRBJ2-5; D is unclear. From germline, CDR1 is SGDLS and CDR2 YYNGEE. This CDR3 is 14 amino acids long. V lost 0 bases, J lost 1 base, and 7 bases lay in between. For the CDR3, the DNA is TGTGCCAGCAGCGTAGGTAGGAGCCAAGAGACCCAGTACTTC. Translated, it gives CASSVGRSQETQYF.

CDR3 sequence (DNA): TGTGCCAGCAGTTACCCCCGGGACAGGGAATTATCTGGGGCCAACGTCCTGACTTTC. Encoded protein: CASSYPRDRELSGANVLTF. The rearrangement links TRBV6-2 or TRBV6-3 to TRBJ2-6, with 9 positions matching TRBD1. V gave up 2 bases and J gave up 1 base; unmatched junction bases: 9. The CDR3 runs to 19 residues. Germline V gene lookup returns CDR1 MNHEY and CDR2 SVGEGT.

Only one count was recorded for this clonotype. The rearrangement links TRBV7-2 to TRBJ2-3, with 10 bases identical to TRBD2. CDR1 and CDR2 (germline): SGHTA, FQGNSA. V trimming: 5 bases; J trimming: 2 bases; junction bases outside the gene matches: 16. The CDR3 is 19 residues long. The CDR3 is CASSPTLGSGRTPTDTQYF. CDR3 bases: TGTGCCAGCAGCCCCACCCTGGGTAGCGGGAGGACCCCCACAGATACGCAGTATTTT.

Concerning this clonotype: The conserved phenylalanine or tryptophan is not found at the CDR3 terminus, so this likely reflects a read error. V gene TRBV5-1 combines with J gene TRBJ2-7; D possibly corresponds to TRBD2 (6 bases). CDR3 length: 13 amino acids. V was shortened by 2 bases and J by 4 bases, with 10 bases between the two germline ends. Germline V CDR1 and CDR2: SGHRS, YFSETQ. CDR3 in amino acids: CASSLIADYEQYY. The CDR3, as DNA: TGCGCCAGCAGCTTAATAGCGGATTACGAGCAGTACTAC.

Comments on this clonotype: Given the absence of the conserved phenylalanine or tryptophan at the CDR3 end, a read error is likely. The gene calls are TRBV29-1 and TRBJ2-7; D possibly matches TRBD1 or TRBD2 (5 bases each). With 3 bases removed from V and 3 bases from J, the gap between germline ends came to 12 bases. This CDR3 has 13 residues. The germline V gene encodes CDR1 SQVTM and CDR2 ANQGSEA. CDR3 sequence reads: CSVEGDGRYEQYY. The CDR3 DNA is TGCAGCGTTGAGGGGGACGGCCGCTACGAGCAGTACTAC.